This T cell receptor beta chain is from a study of shared clonotypes between healthy human individuals (dated by TCRdb to 2018 to 2020). In terms of the full investigation: Three men and two women, aged 18 to 49 years, made up the cohort. Blood TCR repertoires of four to six healthy adults were deeply sequenced to estimate repertoire size and the extent of clonotype sharing between individuals. Each donor's leukapheresis produced roughly between roughly 0.9 and 9 billion PBMCs. To increase sequencing depth and limit assay-specific biases, different laboratories used diverse techniques to prepare libraries and sequence TCR repertoires. For each donor, CD4 naive and CD4 memory were each run on three plates, CD8 naive on two plates, and CD8 memory on one plate. Broader findings and caveats from the paper: Rarefaction of sorted-subset datasets indicated incomplete sequencing despite the large sequencing depth. Higher generation probabilities were observed for clonotypes shared by all four sorted-subset donors than for non-shared clonotypes. Only blood was sampled, and tissue TCR repertoires likely differ from those in blood. Across a handful of donors, around 5.4% of naive CD4, roughly 3.4% of naive CD8, about 2% of memory CD4, and 0.4% of memory CD8 clonotypes were shared. Pairwise subsampling led to the expectation that sequencing depth would affect the degree of clonotype sharing among donors. Because the study included only a small number of donors, the genetic and exposure-history diversity represented was limited. Naive subsets generally had larger estimated clonotype richness than memory subsets.

This clone came up once. The target of this receptor is not known. No clone much larger than this one lies a single base away; base qualities are absent. Using the deep immunoSEQ assay, multiplex PCR amplified TCR CDR3 regions from genomic DNA. Extracted genomic DNA from each cell subset was spread evenly across all wells of several immunoSEQ 96-well plates, with each plate serving as a replicate. For sorted subsets, about 200 ng genomic DNA, equal to tens of thousands of T cell genomes, was loaded into each replicate PCR. Purified libraries were measured with a Qubit 3.0 fluorometer, size-checked on a Bioanalyzer 2100, and measured again with the KAPA Library Quantification kit. A separate single-read 150-cycle Illumina NextSeq 550 flow cell was used to sequence each immunoSEQ 96-well plate. Regarding the original processing steps: The immunoSEQ output contained only junctional sequences without quality scores, so filtering could not match that applied to full-length reads. Sequences were annotated with PyIR, a Python wrapper for IgBLAST v1.9, using IMGT germline references to assign V/J genes and CDR3. Reads were removed for weak V/J assignments (E-value above 1e-6), missing CDR3, stop codons, out-of-frame junctions, or ambiguous translated residues. V3J clonotypes were defined as sequences sharing an identical inferred V gene, J gene, and CDR3 amino acid sequence. Percentage overlap between repertoires was computed as shared unique clonotypes divided by the size of the smaller repertoire. RTK rarefaction, the Chao1 estimator, and Recon v2.1 estimates of unobserved clonotypes were used to assess repertoire richness. For all TCRbeta clonotypes obtained by the gDNA method from a few donors, generation probabilities were computed with OLGA. Sourced from immuneACCESS, this table was stored by TCRdb with only in-frame sequences that have V and J called. A share of the clones is absent; for the studies checked, an unresolved V gene accounts for under half, and the remainder has no known explanation. V and J calls and clone size come straight from that table; D and trimming were deduced from the DNA. The sample table records 600,000 to 750,000 clones; 72% of these occur just once. Approximately 1.7% of the sample goes to the ten largest clones.

Healthy HIV-negative adults with no recently reported acute infections or vaccinations were included as donors. Every donor was a Caucasian adult living in Nashville, Tennessee, USA. Magnetic negative selection was used to enrich CD4+ T cells, after which naive cells were positively selected on CD45RA and the negative fraction became the memory subset. Blood was collected by leukapheresis, and PBMCs were isolated by Ficoll-Histopaque density gradient centrifugation and then cryopreserved in liquid nitrogen vapor phase. Analytical flow cytometry was used to check the purity and quantity of each magnetically sorted T cell population. From each sorted fraction, genomic DNA was isolated and quantified by UV absorbance on a Nanodrop 2000c. Trimming removed 6 bases from V and 4 bases from J; the gene matches leave 9 bases unexplained. For CDR1 and CDR2, the germline V gene lists ENHRY and SYGVKD. The CDR3, cysteine through phenylalanine, is 14 amino acids long. Only the CDR3 DNA is retained, 42 bases long and in frame from the first base.

Recombination linked TRBV10-3 to TRBJ2-7; TRBD1 agrees with 7 junctional bases. The sequence derives from a woman between 25 and 40 years old in good health. Sequencing used memory CD4+ T cells sorted from blood. Interpreted using the paper, the cell subset or site label stands for: CD45RA-negative fraction. The nucleotide sequence is given as TGTGCCATCAGCAGACAGGGTGTTTCGTACGAGCAGTACTTC. Its product reads: CAISRQGVSYEQYF.